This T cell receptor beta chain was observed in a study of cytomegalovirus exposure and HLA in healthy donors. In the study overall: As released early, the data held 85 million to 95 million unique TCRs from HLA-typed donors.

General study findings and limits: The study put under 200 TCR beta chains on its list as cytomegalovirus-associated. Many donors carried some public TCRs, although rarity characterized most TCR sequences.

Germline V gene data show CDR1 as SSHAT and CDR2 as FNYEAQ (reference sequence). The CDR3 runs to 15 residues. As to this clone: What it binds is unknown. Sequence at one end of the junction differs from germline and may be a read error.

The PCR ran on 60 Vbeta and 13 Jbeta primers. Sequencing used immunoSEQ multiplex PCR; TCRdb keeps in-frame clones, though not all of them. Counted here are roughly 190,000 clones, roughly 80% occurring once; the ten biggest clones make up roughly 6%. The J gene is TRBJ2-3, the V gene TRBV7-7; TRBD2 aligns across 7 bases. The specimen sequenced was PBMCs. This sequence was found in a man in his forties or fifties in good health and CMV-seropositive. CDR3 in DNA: TGTGCTAGCAGCCCAGGGAGGGTATTATCGGATACGCAGTATTTT. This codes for CASSPGRVLSDTQYF.